The T cell receptor beta chain described here comes from a study of early T cells in non-severe SARS-CoV-2 infection (dated by TCRdb to the early 2020s). Looking at the study overall: Because TCR sequencing was done on bulk RNA from unsorted whole blood, the alpha and beta chains could not be paired.

Unmatched junction bases come to 3, with V trimmed by 6 bases and J by 2 bases. From the cysteine up to the phenylalanine, the CDR3 has a length of 13 residues. Only the CDR3 DNA stays, 39 bases, in frame from base 1. This clonotype was seen only a few times. Its antigen specificity is not known. No much larger clonotype is one base removed from it; base qualities were not supplied. A case-control design nested within a healthcare worker cohort in London, UK, was used, with weekly nasopharyngeal swab PCR tests and blood sampling performed. Healthcare workers were enrolled in the week of the UK lockdown, from 23 to 31 March 2020, and were followed every week for up to about 16 weeks. Paper-wide results and their limitations: VDJdb matching was skewed toward anti-spike CD8 responses, so virus-specific expansions were likely underestimated and private and CD4 specificities were missed.

The library was produced with 5' RACE. Sequencing instrument: NextSeq 500. In the TCR library protocol, unique molecular identifiers were attached to individual cDNA molecules to correct for PCR bias and sequencing error. Both TCR alpha and beta chains were sequenced, and tight co-correlation was observed between alpha and beta sequence abundances in each sample. In the original analysis: V gene, J gene and CDR3 annotation of TCR sequences was performed with Decombinator V4. TCRs were defined as expanded if a significant change between any two time points was detected under a Poisson model with p below 0.0001. TCR abundances were normalised to the total number of TCRs sequenced in each sample and reported as counts per million. TRAV1-2 paired with TRAJ12, TRAJ20 or TRAJ33 defined MAIT TCRs, while TRAV10 paired with TRAJ18 defined iNKT TCRs. VDJdb, accessed 1 November 2021, was searched for CMV, EBV and SARS-CoV-2 annotated TCRs, with TCRs annotated for multiple antigens excluded. Through fastp at Q25 and MiXCR, TCRdb rebuilt clones from the public reads, retaining in-frame beta chains. Rows merge per CDR3 protein into single entries with the most common DNA and genes. These V and J calls originate from TCRdb's pipeline instead of the authors' own analysis. The sample contains 80,000 to 95,000 distinct CDR3 sequences, under 15% of them found a single time. The top ten constitute about 0.58% of the sample.

The chain was built from TRBV12-3 or TRBV12-4 and TRBJ1-2; 7 central bases correspond to TRBD1. The sequence derives from an adult who was a healthcare worker with PCR-confirmed SARS-CoV-2 infection or an uninfected control (not recorded which). The material sequenced was whole blood. The bases read TGTGCCAGCAGCCACAGGGGAAACTATGGCTACACCTTC. It encodes CASSHRGNYGYTF.